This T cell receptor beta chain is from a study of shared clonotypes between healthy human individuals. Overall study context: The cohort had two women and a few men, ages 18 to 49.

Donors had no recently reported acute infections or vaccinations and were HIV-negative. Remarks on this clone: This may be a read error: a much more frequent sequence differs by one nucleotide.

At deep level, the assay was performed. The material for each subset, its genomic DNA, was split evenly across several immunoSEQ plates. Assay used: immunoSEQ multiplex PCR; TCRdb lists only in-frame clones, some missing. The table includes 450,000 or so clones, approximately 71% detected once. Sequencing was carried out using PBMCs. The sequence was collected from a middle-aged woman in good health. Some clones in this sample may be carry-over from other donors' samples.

The CDR3 DNA sequence: TGTGCCGGGACAGGGGGCAGGGGTGAAAAACTGGTTTTT. Protein product: CAGTGGRGEKLVF. V is TRBV30 and J is TRBJ1-4; 12 nucleotides align to TRBD1. The CDR3 is 13 amino acids. Germline CDR1 GTSNPN, CDR2 SVGIG (reference sequence).